The rows below give T cell receptor beta chains drawn from one sample of a study of human T cells and chemical hapten exposure. TCRdb analysed the RACE reads with MiXCR anew, one entry per CDR3 protein. Of about 92,000 distinct CDR3 sequences in the sample, 8% to 10% are singletons; the top ten hold approximately 3.8%. This sample comprised whole blood, obtained in connection with sensitization to the hapten diphenylcyclopropenone (DPC). These receptors all stem from a woman between 40 and 55 years old with alopecia areata. Some clones in this sample may be carry-over from other donors' samples. Both conserved end residues are part of each CDR3. A D gene is named only where the DNA matches it firmly. Size is stated for part of the rows, as once, few or many counts, or as a class when the clone is expanded.

D	V	size	J	CDR3	DNA
NA	TRBV10-3	few	TRBJ2-2	CAISEAPGELFF	TGTGCCATCAGTGAGGCCCCCGGGGAGCTGTTTTTT
NA	TRBV4-1	few	TRBJ1-5	CASSQDTLRDLQPQHF	TGCGCCAGCAGCCAAGATACTTTGCGGGACTTACAGCCCCAGCATTTT
TRBD1	TRBV30	few	TRBJ2-3	CASTGQGMDTQYF	TGTGCCTCAACGGGACAGGGGATGGATACGCAGTATTTT
NA	TRBV4-1	many	TRBJ2-3	CASSQVGREVADTQYF	TGCGCCAGCAGCCAAGTCGGCAGGGAAGTGGCAGATACGCAGTATTTT
TRBD1	TRBV7-9	many	TRBJ1-1	CASSPGTGGMDTEAFF	TGTGCCAGCAGCCCGGGGACAGGGGGGATGGACACTGAAGCTTTCTTT
TRBD2	TRBV29-1	few	TRBJ2-1	CSVQRGGLIDNEQFF	TGCAGCGTACAGCGGGGGGGCCTCATAGACAATGAGCAGTTCTTC
NA	TRBV20-1	few	TRBJ1-2	CSAPKTELSNYGYTF	TGCAGTGCCCCGAAGACGGAACTTTCTAACTATGGCTACACCTTC
NA	TRBV4-1	many	TRBJ2-4	CASSQDPRHLNIQYF	TGCGCCAGCAGCCAAGACCCTCGACACTTAAACATTCAGTACTTC
NA	TRBV3-1	NA	TRBJ2-1	CASSQISGPYNEQFF	TGTGCCAGCAGCCAAATCAGCGGGCCCTACAATGAGCAGTTCTTC
NA	TRBV5-6	few	TRBJ1-6	CASSYRANSPLHF	TGTGCCAGCAGCTACAGGGCGAATTCACCCCTCCACTTT
NA	TRBV20-1	many	TRBJ1-5	CSAAGDTQHQPQHF	TGCAGTGCTGCGGGGGACACCCAACATCAGCCCCAGCATTTT
NA	TRBV19	NA	TRBJ2-3	CASSIGGRVVDTQYF	TGTGCCAGTAGTATTGGGGGCAGGGTTGTGGATACGCAGTATTTT
NA	TRBV29-1	few	TRBJ1-4	CSVGEGGEKLFF	TGCAGCGTTGGCGAGGGAGGTGAAAAACTGTTTTTT
NA	TRBV10-2	many	TRBJ1-1	CASSPIWTEAFF	TGCGCCAGCAGTCCTATCTGGACTGAAGCTTTCTTT
NA	TRBV10-3	few	TRBJ2-1	CAIRAGSLDNEQFF	TGTGCCATCAGAGCGGGTAGCCTGGATAATGAGCAGTTCTTC
NA	TRBV6-6	few	TRBJ2-3	CAARSVGADTQYF	TGTGCCGCAAGGTCCGTTGGCGCAGATACGCAGTATTTT
NA	TRBV4-1	few	TRBJ1-1	CASSHPGVTEAFF	TGCGCCAGCAGCCACCCTGGGGTCACTGAAGCTTTCTTT
TRBD2	TRBV4-3	NA	TRBJ2-1	CASSQSGLAGDRSSYNEQFF	TGCGCCAGCAGCCAATCCGGACTAGCGGGGGATCGAAGCTCCTACAATGAGCAGTTCTTC
NA	TRBV7-2	many	TRBJ2-7	CASSFSYEQYF	TGTGCCAGCAGCTTCTCCTACGAGCAGTACTTC
TRBD1	TRBV4-1	few	TRBJ2-7	CASSQVYGQGFYEQYF	TGCGCCAGCAGCCAAGTCTACGGACAGGGGTTCTACGAGCAGTACTTC
NA	TRBV28	many	TRBJ1-5	CASSLDPGLNQPQHF	TGTGCCAGCAGTTTGGACCCAGGCCTCAATCAGCCCCAGCATTTT
TRBD1	TRBV6-1	NA	TRBJ1-2	CASTWDRGHGYTF	TGTGCCAGCACCTGGGACAGGGGGCATGGCTACACCTTC
TRBD2	TRBV10-3	many	TRBJ2-1	CAIRRDASGGPPYNEQFF	TGTGCCATCAGAAGAGATGCTAGCGGGGGCCCACCTTACAATGAGCAGTTCTTC
NA	TRBV11-2	many	TRBJ1-1	CASSLSARLGEAFF	TGTGCCAGCAGCTTATCCGCTAGGTTGGGTGAAGCTTTCTTT
TRBD1	TRBV6-2/TRBV6-3	few	TRBJ2-7	CASSPGGRYEQYF	TGTGCCAGCAGCCCAGGGGGTCGGTACGAGCAGTACTTC
TRBD2	TRBV12-3/TRBV12-4	few	TRBJ2-1	CASSWVQRGARLHNEQFF	TGTGCCAGCAGTTGGGTTCAGCGGGGGGCCCGCCTACACAATGAGCAGTTCTTC
TRBD2	TRBV7-2	many	TRBJ2-1	CASSTSGLGNEQFF	TGTGCCAGCAGTACTAGCGGACTTGGCAATGAGCAGTTCTTC
NA	TRBV7-9	NA	TRBJ2-7	CASSLARGAEQYF	TGTGCCAGCAGCTTAGCGCGTGGGGCCGAGCAGTACTTC
TRBD2	TRBV7-2	few	TRBJ2-5	CASSLEAGGPAYETQYF	TGTGCCAGCAGCTTAGAAGCGGGGGGGCCAGCTTACGAGACCCAGTACTTC
NA	TRBV7-2	few	TRBJ1-5	CASSLSAGEGQPQHF	TGTGCCAGCAGCTTGTCAGCGGGGGAGGGTCAGCCCCAGCATTTT
TRBD2	TRBV11-2	many	TRBJ2-1	CATREGSYNEQFF	TGTGCCACTAGGGAGGGGTCCTACAATGAGCAGTTCTTC
TRBD1	TRBV28	many	TRBJ2-4	CASSLRDSKNIQYF	TGTGCCAGCAGTTTAAGGGACAGCAAAAACATTCAGTACTTC
TRBD1	TRBV5-4	many	TRBJ2-1	CASSSSGTGFPNEQFF	TGTGCCAGCAGCTCCTCCGGGACAGGGTTTCCCAATGAGCAGTTCTTC
TRBD1	TRBV19	few	TRBJ1-5	CASSIQGGQPQHF	TGTGCCAGTAGTATACAGGGGGGCCAGCCCCAGCATTTT
NA	TRBV29-1	few	TRBJ2-1	CSGGVNEQFF	TGCAGCGGAGGGGTCAATGAGCAGTTCTTC
NA	TRBV20-1	many	TRBJ1-2	CSAFIQGIGGYTF	TGCAGTGCGTTCATCCAGGGAATAGGTGGCTACACCTTC
NA	TRBV7-3	many	TRBJ1-1	CASRPDKQNTEAFF	TGTGCCAGCAGGCCCGATAAGCAAAACACTGAAGCTTTCTTT
TRBD1	TRBV7-3	few	TRBJ1-1	CASSLMGRQGARISTDTEAFF	TGTGCCAGCAGCTTAATGGGCCGACAGGGGGCGAGGATTTCCACGGACACTGAAGCTTTCTTT
TRBD1	TRBV5-1	few	TRBJ2-7	CASSWAGGSQTYEQYF	TGCGCCAGCAGCTGGGCAGGGGGATCCCAGACCTACGAGCAGTACTTC
NA	TRBV10-3	many	TRBJ1-1	CAISELALSNTEAFF	TGTGCCATCAGTGAGTTAGCCCTTTCGAACACTGAAGCTTTCTTT
NA	TRBV20-1	many	TRBJ2-5	CSASSETQYF	TGCAGTGCTAGTTCGGAGACCCAGTACTTC
NA	TRBV21-1	many	TRBJ2-7	CASSIRTGRVSYEQYF	TGTGCCAGCAGCATCAGGACAGGACGGGTGTCCTACGAGCAGTACTTC
TRBD1	TRBV7-2	many	TRBJ1-5	CASSFDRDQPQHF	TGTGCCAGCAGCTTCGACAGGGATCAGCCCCAGCATTTT
NA	TRBV4-2	NA	TRBJ2-7	CASSQDLLLPGEQYF	TGTGCCAGCAGCCAAGACCTCTTATTGCCTGGGGAGCAGTACTTC
TRBD2	TRBV5-4	few	TRBJ2-5	CASSRGLAGGETQYF	TGTGCCAGCAGCAGGGGACTAGCGGGGGGAGAGACCCAGTACTTC
NA	TRBV19	NA	TRBJ2-5	CASRPLGETQYF	TGTGCCAGTAGACCTCTTGGAGAGACCCAGTACTTC
NA	TRBV7-6	many	TRBJ2-2	CASSRYPGSGETGELFF	TGTGCCAGCAGCCGCTATCCAGGGAGTGGAGAAACCGGGGAGCTGTTTTTT
NA	TRBV6-5	many	TRBJ2-7	CASSYSKNAGYEQYF	TGTGCCAGCAGTTACTCGAAGAACGCAGGCTACGAGCAGTACTTC
TRBD2	TRBV7-9	few	TRBJ2-3	CASSSSHNSGGAPDTQYF	TGTGCCAGCAGCTCCTCTCACAATAGCGGGGGGGCCCCAGATACGCAGTATTTT
TRBD2	TRBV12-3/TRBV12-4	many	TRBJ2-5	CASGTTSGGTQYF	TGTGCCAGCGGGACTACCTCAGGAGGGACCCAGTACTTC
TRBD2	TRBV4-3	few	TRBJ2-7	CASSPREGPYEQYF	TGCGCCAGCAGCCCGCGGGAGGGACCCTACGAGCAGTACTTC